Below are 10 T cell receptor beta chains sequenced from a single sample in a study of shared clonotypes between healthy human individuals (TCRdb year 2020). The receptor library was made with the immunoSEQ multiplex PCR assay. TCRdb re-hosts the immuneACCESS table, in-frame sequences only. Its copies lack some clones; in the studies checked, an unresolved V gene accounts for under half of them, and the cause for the rest is not known. The table for this sample lists about 960,000 clones; approximately 80% of them were counted only once. 1.5% of the sample belongs to the ten largest clones. Material: memory CD4+ T cells sorted from blood. Interpreted using the paper, the cell subset or site label stands for: CD45RA-negative fraction. Source of these receptors: a man aged 18-30 years in good health.

This clone has a handful of counts. The CDR3 sequence is CASSRPLSDRANIQYF. The CDR3 DNA reads TGTGCCAGCAGCCGGCCGTTATCGGACAGGGCCAACATTCAGTACTTC. The rearrangement uses TRBV7-6 and TRBJ2-4; TRBD1 aligns across 8 bases. With V trimmed by 5 bases and J by 7 bases, 13 bases remained unmatched. Germline loops: CDR1 SGHVS, CDR2 FNYEAQ. The CDR3 length is 16 residues.

The chain is built from TRBV11-2 and TRBJ2-5; TRBD2 matches at 14 bases. The germline CDR1 and CDR2 sequences are SGHAT and FQNNGV. V lost 3 bases and J lost 4; bases outside the gene matches: 1. The CDR3 loop spans 15 amino acids. In DNA, the CDR3 is TGTGCCAGCAGCTTCGGACTAGCGGGAGGAGAGACCCAGTACTTC. It specifies CASSFGLAGGETQYF. Filled out from reference TRBV11-2 and TRBJ2-5, the complete variable domain reads EAGVAQSPRYKIIEKRQSVAFWCNPISGHATLYWYQQILGQGPKLLIQFQNNGVVDDSQLPKDRFSAERLKGVDSTLKIQPAKLEDSAVYLCASSFGLAGGETQYFGPGTRLLVL.

This clone appeared a single time. The chain employs TRBV6-1 and TRBJ2-7, with a possible D match to TRBD2 (6 bases). The CDR3 totals 13 residues. CDR1 is MNHNS, CDR2 SASEGT, per germline. Deletions cut 6 bases from V and 4 bases from J, with 13 bases between. In DNA form, the CDR3 reads TGTGCCAGCAGCGAATTTCGGGGGTACGAGCAGTACTTC. Its protein is CASSEFRGYEQYF.

The chain carries TRBV7-9 and TRBJ2-5; D unresolved. The CDR3 contains 13 residues. Germline lookup yields CDR1 SEHNR and CDR2 FQNEAQ (reference sequence). Trimming shortened V by 1 base and J by 3 bases, and 6 bases separated the two germline ends. The CDR3 is CASSLGQKETQYF. For the CDR3, the DNA is TGTGCCAGCAGCTTAGGCCAGAAAGAGACCCAGTACTTC.

This chain connects TRBV2 to TRBJ1-6; the D is unclear. The CDR3 has 15 amino acids. Per germline, CDR1 SNHLY and CDR2 FYNNEI. The V end lost 7 bases, the J end lost 1 base, and 11 bases lay between the germline ends. This chain's CDR3 is CASTLLGSYNSPLHF. The CDR3 DNA is TGTGCCAGCACCCTCTTGGGGTCCTATAATTCACCCCTCCACTTT.

V and J are TRBV7-3 and TRBJ2-3; TRBD1 agrees at 9 bases. CDR1 and CDR2 (germline): SGHTA, FQGTGA. The trim removed 6 bases at V and 1 base at J, leaving 8 bases unmatched. The CDR3 consists of 16 residues. The CDR3 here is CASSRGWTGGTDTQYF. The CDR3 DNA reads TGTGCCAGCAGTCGTGGCTGGACAGGGGGCACAGATACGCAGTATTTT.

This rearrangement joins TRBV30 to TRBJ1-1; maybe TRBD1 (5 bases). This CDR3 region has 12 residues. Germline V gene data show CDR1 as GTSNPN and CDR2 as SVGIG (reference sequence). The germline V and J ends were trimmed by 5 bases and 9 bases, with 16 bases remaining between them. This CDR3 is CAWCRDGTKAFF. The CDR3 nucleotides are TGTGCCTGGTGCCGGGACGGCACGAAAGCTTTCTTT.

The table lists this clone with a few counts. This chain uses TRBV6-5 with TRBJ1-2, with D tentatively TRBD1 (5 bases). The CDR3 runs to 13 residues. Trimming removed 5 bases at V and 8 bases at J, with 15 bases between. The germline V gene encodes CDR1 MNHEY and CDR2 SVGAGI. The DNA of the CDR3 is TGTGCCAGCAGTCCCAGGGCAGGAGAAGGCTACACCTTC. Translating it yields CASSPRAGEGYTF.

The chain combines TRBV15 with TRBJ2-5; tentatively, D is TRBD2 (7 bases). Germline V gene data show CDR1 as LNHNV and CDR2 as YYDKDF (reference sequence). Trimming removed 1 base at V and 7 bases at J, with 19 bases between. The CDR3 covers 16 residues. The CDR3 sequence: CATSRARGGQPTTQYF. CDR3 DNA: TGTGCCACCAGCAGAGCCCGCGGGGGCCAACCCACGACCCAGTACTTC.

This chain joins TRBV10-2 and TRBJ1-5; D gene unclear. There are 12 residues in the CDR3. CDR1 and CDR2 from the germline V gene are WSHSY and SAAADI. With 2 bases removed from V and 7 bases from J, the gap between germline ends came to 6 bases. The CDR3 DNA is TGCGCCAGCAGTGAGCCTAGGCAGCCCCAGCATTTT. It is translated as CASSEPRQPQHF.